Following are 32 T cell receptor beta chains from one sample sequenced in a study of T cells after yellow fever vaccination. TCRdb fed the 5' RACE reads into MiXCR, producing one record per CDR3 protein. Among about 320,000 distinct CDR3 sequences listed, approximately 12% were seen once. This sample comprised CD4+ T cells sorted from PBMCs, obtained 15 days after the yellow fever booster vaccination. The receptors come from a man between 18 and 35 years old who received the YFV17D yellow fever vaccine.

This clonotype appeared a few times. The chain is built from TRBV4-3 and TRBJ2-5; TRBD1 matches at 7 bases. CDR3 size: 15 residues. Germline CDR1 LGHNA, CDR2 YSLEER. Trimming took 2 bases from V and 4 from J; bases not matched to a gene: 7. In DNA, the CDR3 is TGCGCCAGCAGCCAATATGGTGCAGGGGGAGAGACCCAGTACTTC. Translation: CASSQYGAGGETQYF.

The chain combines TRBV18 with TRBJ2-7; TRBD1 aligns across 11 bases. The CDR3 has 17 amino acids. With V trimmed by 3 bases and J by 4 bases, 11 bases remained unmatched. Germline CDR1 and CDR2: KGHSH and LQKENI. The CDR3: CASSPRTGTGGFYEQYF. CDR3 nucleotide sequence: TGTGCCAGCTCACCGCGAACCGGGACAGGGGGATTTTACGAGCAGTACTTC.

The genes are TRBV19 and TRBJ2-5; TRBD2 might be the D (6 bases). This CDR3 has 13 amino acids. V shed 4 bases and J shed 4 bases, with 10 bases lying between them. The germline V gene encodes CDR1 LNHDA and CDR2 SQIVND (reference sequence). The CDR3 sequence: CASSTGVSETQYF. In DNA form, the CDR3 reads TGTGCCAGTAGTACGGGGGTCTCAGAGACCCAGTACTTC.

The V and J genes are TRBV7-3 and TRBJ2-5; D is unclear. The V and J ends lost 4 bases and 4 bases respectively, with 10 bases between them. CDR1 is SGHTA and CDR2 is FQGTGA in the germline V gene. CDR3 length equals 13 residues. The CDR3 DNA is TGTGCCAGCAGCTCGGGTGTTGGAGAGACCCAGTACTTC. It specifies CASSSGVGETQYF. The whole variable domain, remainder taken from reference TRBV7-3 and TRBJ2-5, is GAGVSQTPSNKVTEKGKYVELRCDPISGHTALYWYRQSLGQGPEFLIYFQGTGAADDSGLPNDRFFAVRPEGSVSTLKIQRTERGDSAVYLCASSSGVGETQYFGPGTRLLVL.

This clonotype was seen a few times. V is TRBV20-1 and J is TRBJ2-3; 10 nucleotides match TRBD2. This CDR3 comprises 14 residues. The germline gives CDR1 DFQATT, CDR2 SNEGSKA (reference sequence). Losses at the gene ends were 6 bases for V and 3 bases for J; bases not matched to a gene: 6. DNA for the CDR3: TGCAGTGCCCAGCGGGGGGGCAAGACAGATACGCAGTATTTT. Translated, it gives CSAQRGGKTDTQYF.

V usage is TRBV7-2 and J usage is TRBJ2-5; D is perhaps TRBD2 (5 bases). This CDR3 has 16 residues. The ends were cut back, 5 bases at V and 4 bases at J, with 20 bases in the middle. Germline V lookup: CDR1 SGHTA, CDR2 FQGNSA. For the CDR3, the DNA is TGTGCCAGCAGCCCCCTCCCTCGAACCGAGGGAGAGACCCAGTACTTC. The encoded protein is CASSPLPRTEGETQYF. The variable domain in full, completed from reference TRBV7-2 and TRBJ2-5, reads GAGVSQSPSNKVTEKGKDVELRCDPISGHTALYWYRQSLGQGLEFLIYFQGNSAPDKSGLPSDRFSAERTGGSVSTLTIQRTQQEDSAVYLCASSPLPRTEGETQYFGPGTRLLVL.

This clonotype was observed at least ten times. CDR3 protein: CASSFTSRPQETQYF. CDR3 nucleotide sequence: TGTGCCAGCAGCTTCACAAGCCGCCCCCAAGAGACCCAGTACTTC. This sequence joins TRBV5-4 and TRBJ2-5; D not certain. Germline loops: CDR1 SGHNT, CDR2 YYREEE (reference sequence). Trimming took 2 bases from V and 1 from J, leaving 12 bases between them. The CDR3 runs to 15 residues.

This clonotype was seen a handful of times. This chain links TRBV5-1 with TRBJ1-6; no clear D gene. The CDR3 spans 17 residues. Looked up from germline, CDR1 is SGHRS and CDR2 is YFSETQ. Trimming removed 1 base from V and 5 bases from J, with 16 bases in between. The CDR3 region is CASSLRAVGGNNSPLHF. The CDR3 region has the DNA TGCGCCAGCAGCTTGAGGGCGGTTGGTGGAAATAATTCACCCCTCCACTTT.

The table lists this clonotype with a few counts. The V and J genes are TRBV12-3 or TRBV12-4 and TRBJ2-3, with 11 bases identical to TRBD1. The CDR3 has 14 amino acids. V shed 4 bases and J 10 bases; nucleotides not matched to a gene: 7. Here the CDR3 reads CASSSPGQGVPQYF. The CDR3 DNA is TGTGCCAGCAGTTCTCCGGGACAGGGGGTACCGCAGTATTTT.

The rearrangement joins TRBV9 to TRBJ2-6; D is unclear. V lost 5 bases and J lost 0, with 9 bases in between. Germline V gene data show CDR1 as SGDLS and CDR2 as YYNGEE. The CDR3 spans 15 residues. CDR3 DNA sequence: TGTGCCAGCAGGAAAACTGGCTCTGGGGCCAACGTCCTGACTTTC. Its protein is CASRKTGSGANVLTF.

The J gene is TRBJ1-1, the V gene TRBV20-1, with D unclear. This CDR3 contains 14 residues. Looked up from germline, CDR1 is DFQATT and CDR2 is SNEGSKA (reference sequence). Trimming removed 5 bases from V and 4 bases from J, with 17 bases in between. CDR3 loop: CSAPANVGSTEAFF. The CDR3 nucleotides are TGCAGTGCTCCGGCCAACGTTGGAAGCACTGAAGCTTTCTTT.

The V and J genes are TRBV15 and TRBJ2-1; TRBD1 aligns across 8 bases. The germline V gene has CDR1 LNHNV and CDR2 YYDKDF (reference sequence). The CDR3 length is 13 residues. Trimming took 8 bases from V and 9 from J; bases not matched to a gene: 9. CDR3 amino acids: CATHRDRTGEQFF. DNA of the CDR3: TGTGCCACCCACCGGGACAGGACAGGTGAGCAGTTCTTC.

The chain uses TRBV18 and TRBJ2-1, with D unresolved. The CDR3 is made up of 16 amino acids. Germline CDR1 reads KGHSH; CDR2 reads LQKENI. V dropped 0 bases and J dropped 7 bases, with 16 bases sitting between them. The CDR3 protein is CASSPPTLLVINEQFF. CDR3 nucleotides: TGTGCCAGCTCACCACCGACGCTTTTAGTGATTAATGAGCAGTTCTTC.

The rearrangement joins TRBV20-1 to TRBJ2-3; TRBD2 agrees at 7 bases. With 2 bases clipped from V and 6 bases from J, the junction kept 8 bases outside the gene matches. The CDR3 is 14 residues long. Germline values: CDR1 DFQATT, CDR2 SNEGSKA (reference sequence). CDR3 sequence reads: CSARIASGGDTQYF. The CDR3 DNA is TGCAGTGCTAGAATCGCTAGCGGTGGGGATACGCAGTATTTT.

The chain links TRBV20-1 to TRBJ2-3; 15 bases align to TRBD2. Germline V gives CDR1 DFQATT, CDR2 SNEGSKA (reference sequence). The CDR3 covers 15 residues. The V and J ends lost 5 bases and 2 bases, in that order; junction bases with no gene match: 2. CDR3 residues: CSAGLAGGATDTQYF. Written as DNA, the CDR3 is TGCAGTGCTGGACTAGCGGGGGGGGCCACAGATACGCAGTATTTT.

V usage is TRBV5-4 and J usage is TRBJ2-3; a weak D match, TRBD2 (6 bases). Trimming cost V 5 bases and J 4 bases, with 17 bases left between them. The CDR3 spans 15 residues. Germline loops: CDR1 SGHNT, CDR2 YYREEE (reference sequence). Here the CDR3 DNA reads TGTGCCAGCAGTACTGGACTATCGAACGCAGATACGCAGTATTTT. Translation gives CASSTGLSNADTQYF.

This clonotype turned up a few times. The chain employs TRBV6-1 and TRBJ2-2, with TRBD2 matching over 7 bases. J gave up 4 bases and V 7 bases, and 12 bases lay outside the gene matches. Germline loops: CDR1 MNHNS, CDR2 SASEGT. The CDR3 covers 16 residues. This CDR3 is CASTLRTSAATGELFF. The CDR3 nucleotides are TGTGCCAGCACCTTACGTACTAGCGCGGCCACCGGGGAGCTGTTTTTT.

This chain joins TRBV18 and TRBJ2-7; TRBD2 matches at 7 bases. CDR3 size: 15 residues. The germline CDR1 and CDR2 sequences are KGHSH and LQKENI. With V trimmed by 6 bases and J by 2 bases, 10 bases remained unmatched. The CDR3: CASSQSSGDTYEQYV. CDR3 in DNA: TGTGCCAGCTCGCAATCTAGCGGTGATACCTACGAGCAGTACGTC.

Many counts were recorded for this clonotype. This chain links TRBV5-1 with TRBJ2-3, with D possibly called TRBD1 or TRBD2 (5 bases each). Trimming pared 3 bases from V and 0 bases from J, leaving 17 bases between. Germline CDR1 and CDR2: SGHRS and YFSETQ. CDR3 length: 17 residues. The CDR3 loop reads CASSWAGRRSSTDTQYF. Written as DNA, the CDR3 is TGCGCCAGCAGCTGGGCAGGGAGACGGTCCAGCACAGATACGCAGTATTTT.

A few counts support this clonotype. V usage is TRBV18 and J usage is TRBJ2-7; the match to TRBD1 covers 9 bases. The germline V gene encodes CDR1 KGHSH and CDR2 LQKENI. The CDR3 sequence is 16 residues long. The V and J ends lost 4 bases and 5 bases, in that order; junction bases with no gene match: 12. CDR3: CASSREPGQGQHEQYV. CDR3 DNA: TGTGCCAGCTCACGCGAACCGGGACAGGGACAGCACGAGCAGTACGTC.

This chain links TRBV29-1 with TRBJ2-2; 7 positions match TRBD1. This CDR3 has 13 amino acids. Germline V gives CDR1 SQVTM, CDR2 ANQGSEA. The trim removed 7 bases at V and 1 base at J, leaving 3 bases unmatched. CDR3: CSGGGRNTGELFF. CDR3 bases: TGCAGCGGAGGGGGCCGGAACACCGGGGAGCTGTTTTTT.

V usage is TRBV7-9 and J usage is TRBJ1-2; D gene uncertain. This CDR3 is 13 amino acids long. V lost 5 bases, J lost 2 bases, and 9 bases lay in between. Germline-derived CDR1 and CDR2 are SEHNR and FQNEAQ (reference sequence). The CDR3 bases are TGTGCCAGCAGCCCTACAGTCAACTATGGCTACACCTTC. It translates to CASSPTVNYGYTF.

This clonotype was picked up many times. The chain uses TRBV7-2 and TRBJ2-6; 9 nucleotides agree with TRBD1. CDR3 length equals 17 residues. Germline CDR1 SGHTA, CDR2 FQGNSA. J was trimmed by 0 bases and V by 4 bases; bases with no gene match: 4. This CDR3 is CASSWGQGLSGANVLTF. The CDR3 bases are TGTGCCAGCAGCTGGGGACAGGGACTCTCTGGGGCCAACGTCCTGACTTTC.

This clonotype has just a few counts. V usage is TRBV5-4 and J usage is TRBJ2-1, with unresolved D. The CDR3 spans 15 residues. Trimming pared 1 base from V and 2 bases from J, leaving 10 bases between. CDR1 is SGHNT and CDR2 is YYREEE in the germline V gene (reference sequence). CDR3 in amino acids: CASSLQGVTYNEQFF. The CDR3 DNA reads TGTGCCAGCAGCTTGCAAGGCGTGACCTACAATGAGCAGTTCTTC.

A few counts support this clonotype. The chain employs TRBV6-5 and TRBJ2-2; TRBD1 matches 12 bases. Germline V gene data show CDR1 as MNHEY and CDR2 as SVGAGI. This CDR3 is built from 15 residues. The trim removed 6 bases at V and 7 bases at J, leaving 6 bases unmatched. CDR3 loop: CASSPGQGAGGELFF. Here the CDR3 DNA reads TGTGCCAGCAGCCCGGGACAGGGGGCAGGCGGGGAGCTGTTTTTT.

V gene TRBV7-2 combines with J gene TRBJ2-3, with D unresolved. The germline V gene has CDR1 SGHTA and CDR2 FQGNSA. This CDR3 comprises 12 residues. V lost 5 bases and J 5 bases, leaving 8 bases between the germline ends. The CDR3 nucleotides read TGTGCCAGCAGCACCCCAGGAGATACGCAGTATTTT. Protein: CASSTPGDTQYF.

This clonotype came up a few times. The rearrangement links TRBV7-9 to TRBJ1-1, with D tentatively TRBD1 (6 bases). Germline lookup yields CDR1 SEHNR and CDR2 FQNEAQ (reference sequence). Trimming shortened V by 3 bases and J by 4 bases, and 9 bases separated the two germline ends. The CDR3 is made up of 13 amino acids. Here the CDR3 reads CASSLKGGTEAFF. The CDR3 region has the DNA TGTGCCAGCAGCTTGAAGGGGGGCACTGAAGCTTTCTTT.

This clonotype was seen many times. The CDR3 protein is CASSPDGRLNNEQFF. The CDR3 DNA sequence: TGTGCCAGCAGTCCGGACGGAAGACTGAACAATGAGCAGTTCTTC. The V gene is TRBV27, the J gene TRBJ2-1; no reliable D call. The CDR3 consists of 15 residues. The germline CDR1 and CDR2 sequences are MNHEY and SMNVEV (reference sequence). Trimming cost V 5 bases and J 5 bases, with 16 bases left between them.

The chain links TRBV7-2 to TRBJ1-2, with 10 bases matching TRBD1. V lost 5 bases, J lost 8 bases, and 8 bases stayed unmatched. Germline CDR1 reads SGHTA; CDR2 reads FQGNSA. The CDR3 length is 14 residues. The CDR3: CASSTGQGDRGYTF. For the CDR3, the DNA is TGTGCCAGCAGCACCGGACAGGGGGATCGCGGCTACACCTTC.

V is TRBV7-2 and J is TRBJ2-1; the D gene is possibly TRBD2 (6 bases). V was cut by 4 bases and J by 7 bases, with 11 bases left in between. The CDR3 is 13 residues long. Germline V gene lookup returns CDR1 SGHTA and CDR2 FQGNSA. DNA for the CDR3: TGTGCCAGCAGCTCCCGGAGGGCTAATGAGCAGTTCTTC. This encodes CASSSRRANEQFF.

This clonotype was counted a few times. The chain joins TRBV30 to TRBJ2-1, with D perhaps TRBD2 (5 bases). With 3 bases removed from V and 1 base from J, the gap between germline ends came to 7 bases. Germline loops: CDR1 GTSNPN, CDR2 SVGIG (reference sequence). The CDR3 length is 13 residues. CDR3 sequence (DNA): TGTGCCTGGAGACTAGGATCCTACAATGAGCAGTTCTTC. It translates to CAWRLGSYNEQFF.

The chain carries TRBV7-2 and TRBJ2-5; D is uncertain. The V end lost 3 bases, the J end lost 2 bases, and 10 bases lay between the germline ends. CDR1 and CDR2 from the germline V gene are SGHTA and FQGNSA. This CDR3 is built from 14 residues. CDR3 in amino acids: CASSLRTLQETQYF. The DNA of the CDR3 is TGTGCCAGCAGCTTGAGGACCCTGCAAGAGACCCAGTACTTC.